This T cell receptor beta chain was sequenced in a study of regulatory T cells. Overall study results and limits: In CD3G deficiency, regulatory T cells had lower Shannon diversity than autologous conventional CD4+ and control regulatory cells. Compared with controls, patient regulatory T-cell samples yielded roughly tenfold fewer unique productive reads. Regulatory T-cell repertoire restriction differed between patients, peaking in the two most autoimmune.

The primer mix had 52 TRBV and 13 TRBJ primers. TCRdb's table, derived via immunoSEQ multiplex PCR, lists solely in-frame clones and lacks some. The data hold 4,000 or so clones, with around 90% observed a single time. Patients aged 2 to 39 years had fewer naive and more memory CD4+ and CD8+ T cells. CD4+ cells were sorted into CD25-high CD127-low regulatory cells and CD25-low CD127-high conventional cells. There are 15 residues in the CDR3. The germline CDR1 and CDR2 sequences are WSHSY and SAAADI. The V gene lost 6 bases and the J gene lost 8 bases, with 20 bases spanning the gap. Remarks on this clone: Its antigen is unidentified.

The sequence was collected from a child aged 2-15 years with CD3G deficiency. Specimen: CD4+ Tregs sorted from blood. The chain has TRBV10-2 and TRBJ2-1; either TRBD1 or TRBD2 may supply D (5 bases each). The chain's CDR3 is CASRPPGPQVDEQFF. The CDR3 DNA is TGCGCCAGCAGGCCACCGGGACCTCAAGTGGATGAGCAGTTCTTC.